Listed here are 25 T cell receptor beta chains from one sample, sequenced in a study of blood T cell repertoires in COVID-19. Clones were read by immunoSEQ multiplex PCR, and TCRdb kept only the in-frame ones, dropping some. The sample yields roughly 40,000 clones, roughly 85% seen once. Sequencing was carried out using peripheral blood. The source of these receptors is a man aged 40-49 years with active COVID-19.

V is TRBV4-2 and J is TRBJ2-7; D is perhaps TRBD1 (6 bases). The CDR3 is 15 amino acids. The V end was cut by 1 base, the J end by 4 bases, with 14 bases between. CDR1 is LGHNA, CDR2 YNFKEQ, per germline. The CDR3 here is CASSQVTGNRYEQYF. The DNA of the CDR3 is TGTGCCAGCAGCCAAGTCACAGGGAACAGGTACGAGCAGTACTTC.

The chain recombines TRBV4-1 with TRBJ2-7; 9 bases line up with TRBD2. The CDR3 runs to 16 residues. Trimming removed 1 base from V and 3 bases from J; junction bases left unmatched: 7. Germline CDR1 reads MGHRA; CDR2 reads YSYEKL. This chain's CDR3 is CASSQASSGRIYEQYF. CDR3 DNA sequence: TGCGCCAGCAGCCAAGCCAGCAGCGGGAGGATCTACGAGCAGTACTTC.

In this sample, this clone turned up once. This chain uses TRBV3-1 (or the pseudogene TRBV3-2) with TRBJ2-2; tentatively, D is TRBD2 (5 bases). The CDR3 has 17 residues. V lost 3 bases and J 2 bases, leaving 16 bases between the germline ends. Per germline, CDR1 LGHDT and CDR2 YNNKEL (reference sequence). DNA for the CDR3: TGTGCCAGCAGCCAGGCCTATGGACTTCTTAACACCGGGGAGCTGTTTTTT. As protein: CASSQAYGLLNTGELFF.

The genes are TRBV4-1 and TRBJ2-6, with 9 bases aligning to TRBD1. Trimming took 4 bases from V and 0 from J; bases not matched to a gene: 13. CDR1 and CDR2 (germline): MGHRA, YSYEKL. This CDR3 spans 20 amino acids. DNA of the CDR3: TGCGCCAGCAGCCGAAAATCCCCGGGACAGGGAGACTCTGGGGCCAACGTCCTGACTTTC. Its translation is CASSRKSPGQGDSGANVLTF.

This clone came up a few times. V usage is TRBV28 and J usage is TRBJ1-5, with 9 positions matching TRBD1. This CDR3 is 18 amino acids long. The germline CDR1 and CDR2 sequences are MDHEN and SYDVKM. The ends lost 7 bases at V and 3 bases at J; junction bases unmatched: 16. This CDR3 is CASMIGTGRKGYNQPQHF. CDR3 DNA: TGTGCCAGCATGATCGGGACAGGGAGGAAGGGATACAATCAGCCCCAGCATTTT.

The chain combines TRBV24-1 with TRBJ2-1; 12 bases are shared with TRBD2. V gave up 2 bases and J gave up 9 bases; unmatched junction bases: 13. Germline V lookup: CDR1 KGHDR, CDR2 SFDVKD. CDR3 size: 18 residues. CDR3 loop: CATSDSASGRALEGEQFF. The CDR3 nucleotides read TGTGCCACCAGTGATTCCGCTAGCGGGAGGGCCCTTGAGGGTGAGCAGTTCTTC.

V is TRBV28 and J is TRBJ1-1, with D perhaps matching TRBD1 (5 bases). V lost 10 bases and J 4 bases, leaving 10 bases between the germline ends. Per the germline V gene, CDR1 is MDHEN and CDR2 is SYDVKM. This CDR3 has 11 amino acids. In DNA, the CDR3 is TGTGCCACTCAGGGAAGCACTGAAGCTTTCTTT. This sequence encodes CATQGSTEAFF.

V and J are TRBV6-5 and TRBJ2-1, with 7 bases that match TRBD1. Trimming cost V 5 bases and J 5 bases; bases outside gene matches: 3. This CDR3 region has 13 residues. Germline V lookup: CDR1 MNHEY, CDR2 SVGAGI. CDR3 coding DNA: TGTGCCAGCAGTCGGGACAGCCACAATGAGCAGTTCTTC. Translation: CASSRDSHNEQFF.

The J gene is TRBJ2-5, the V gene TRBV2; 8 bases fit TRBD1. CDR1 is SNHLY and CDR2 is FYNNEI in the germline V gene. V lost 3 bases to trimming and J lost 4 bases; unmatched junction nucleotides: 7. CDR3 length: 15 amino acids. The CDR3 region has the DNA TGTGCCAGCAGTGACAGGACAGGGTGGAGAGAGACCCAGTACTTC. Its translation: CASSDRTGWRETQYF.

J is TRBJ1-1 and V is TRBV12-5, with TRBD1 matching 8 bases. The CDR3 covers 13 residues. J was trimmed by 6 bases and V by 3 bases; bases with no gene match: 3. Germline V CDR1 and CDR2: LGHNT, FRNRAP. The CDR3 is CASGFTRGPEAFF. The CDR3 DNA follows: TGTGCTAGTGGTTTCACCAGGGGGCCTGAAGCTTTCTTT.

The J gene is TRBJ2-7, the V gene TRBV10-3; 7 bases match TRBD2. Germline loops: CDR1 ENHRY, CDR2 SYGVKD. This CDR3 spans 13 amino acids. V lost 4 bases to trimming and J lost 11 bases; unmatched junction nucleotides: 11. CDR3 region: CAISADGGEWEYF. The CDR3 coding sequence is TGTGCCATCAGTGCTGATGGGGGGGAGTGGGAGTACTTC.

The chain is built from TRBV19 and TRBJ2-1, with D possibly being TRBD2 (5 bases). The germline gives CDR1 LNHDA, CDR2 SQIVND (reference sequence). Trimming removed 6 bases at V and 0 bases at J, with 12 bases between. CDR3 length: 15 residues. For the CDR3, the DNA is TGTGCCAGTAGCAGCGGAACGAACTCCTACAATGAGCAGTTCTTC. This encodes CASSSGTNSYNEQFF.

Details on this clone: The junction departs from germline at one end; a sequencing error may be responsible. This chain uses TRBV19 with TRBJ2-3; 14 nucleotides line up with TRBD2. This CDR3 is built from 16 residues. The germline gives CDR1 LNHDA, CDR2 SQIVND (reference sequence). CDR3 DNA sequence: TGTGCCAGTAGTCTGGGACTAGCGGGAGACACACATACGCAGTATTTT. Translating gives CASSLGLAGDTHTQYF. Complete variable domain (other parts from reference TRBV19 and TRBJ2-3): DGGITQSPKYLFRKEGQNVTLSCEQNLNHDAMYWYRQDPGQGLRLIYYSQIVNDFQKGDIAEGYSVSREKKESFPLTVTSAQKNPTAFYLCASSLGLAGDTHTQYFGPGTRLTVL.

This clone appeared a single time. The V call is TRBV28, the J call TRBJ2-7; TRBD1 is a possible D gene (6 bases). The CDR3 is 15 residues long. The germline V gene has CDR1 MDHEN and CDR2 SYDVKM. Trimming left V 8 bases short and J 3 bases short, with 20 bases between. CDR3 region: CASRGQILRNYEQYF. As DNA, the CDR3 is TGTGCCAGCCGAGGACAGATACTGAGAAACTACGAGCAGTACTTC. Full variable domain (rest looked up from reference TRBV28 and TRBJ2-7): DVKVTQSSRYLVKRTGEKVFLECVQDMDHENMFWYRQDPGLGLRLIYFSYDVKMKEKGDIPEGYSVSREKKERFSLILESASTNQTSMYLCASRGQILRNYEQYFGPGTRLTVT.

The V and J genes are TRBV7-9 and TRBJ2-1, with 7 bases fitting TRBD1. The CDR3 length is 14 residues. Trimming removed 4 bases from V and 7 bases from J; junction bases left unmatched: 7. Germline lookup yields CDR1 SEHNR and CDR2 FQNEAQ (reference sequence). Written as DNA, the CDR3 is TGTGCCAGCAGCTCCCGACAGGGTGCGAATGAGCAGTTCTTC. Its translation is CASSSRQGANEQFF.

The chain uses TRBV7-9 and TRBJ1-3; D gene uncertain. The length of the CDR3 is 14 residues. Germline V gene data show CDR1 as SEHNR and CDR2 as FQNEAQ (reference sequence). Trimming took 1 base from V and 8 from J, leaving 12 bases between them. CDR3 sequence reads: CASSLDLPGDTIYF. DNA for the CDR3: TGTGCCAGCAGCTTAGACCTTCCCGGGGACACCATATATTTT.

The chain carries TRBV30 and TRBJ2-5; possibly TRBD2 for D (5 bases). V was trimmed by 0 bases and J by 3 bases, leaving 8 bases between them. The CDR3 runs 13 residues. CDR1 is GTSNPN, CDR2 SVGIG, per germline (reference sequence). CDR3 DNA: TGTGCCTGGAGTGTAAGGGAGAAAGAGACCCAGTACTTC. Its translation: CAWSVREKETQYF.

V usage is TRBV5-1 and J usage is TRBJ2-2; the D gene is possibly TRBD2 (5 bases). Looked up from germline, CDR1 is SGHRS and CDR2 is YFSETQ. V shed 4 bases and J shed 3 bases, with 16 bases lying between them. The CDR3 loop spans 16 amino acids. As DNA, the CDR3 is TGCGCCAGCAGCCCCTTTCTCGCGAGGGACACCGGGGAGCTGTTTTTT. Its translation is CASSPFLARDTGELFF.

The gene calls are TRBV7-3 and TRBJ2-1; possible D gene TRBD1, 5 bases. CDR1 is SGHTA, CDR2 FQGTGA, per germline. The CDR3 is made up of 14 amino acids. The V and J ends lost 2 bases and 8 bases respectively, with 13 bases between them. This chain's CDR3 is CASSLGQGYDEQFF. The DNA of the CDR3 is TGTGCCAGCAGCTTAGGGCAGGGATACGATGAGCAGTTCTTC.

The chain links TRBV13 to TRBJ2-7, with a possible D match to TRBD1 (6 bases). Germline CDR1 is PRHDT and CDR2 is FYEKMQ (reference sequence). The CDR3 covers 16 residues. V was cut by 7 bases and J by 6 bases, with 25 bases left in between. CDR3 amino acids: CASIPPPGQGPSEQYF. CDR3 sequence (DNA): TGTGCCAGCATCCCGCCGCCGGGGCAGGGGCCTTCCGAGCAGTACTTC.

CDR3 nucleotide sequence: TGTGCCATCGGGACCGGGACAGGGGGGGGCACAGATACGCAGTATTTT. This translates into CAIGTGTGGGTDTQYF. The V gene is TRBV10-3, the J gene TRBJ2-3; TRBD1 agrees at 11 bases. V lost 8 bases, J lost 1 base, and 8 bases stayed unmatched. The CDR3 loop spans 16 amino acids. CDR1 and CDR2 (germline): ENHRY, SYGVKD.

This clone was counted once. The chain uses TRBV5-1 and TRBJ2-2; TRBD1 agrees at 7 bases. CDR1 is SGHRS and CDR2 is YFSETQ in the germline V gene. After removal of 0 bases from V and 5 bases from J, the junction contained 7 bases not matched to a gene. This CDR3 contains 16 residues. Here the CDR3 reads CASSLAAAGGTGELFF. CDR3 bases: TGCGCCAGCAGCTTGGCGGCGGCAGGGGGAACCGGGGAGCTGTTTTTT. The full variable domain, in which reference TRBV5-1 and TRBJ2-2 provide the parts outside the CDR3, is KAGVTQTPRYLIKTRGQQVTLSCSPISGHRSVSWYQQTPGQGLQFLFEYFSETQRNKGNFPGRFSGRQFSNSRSEMNVSTLELGDSALYLCASSLAAAGGTGELFFGEGSRLTVL.

The rearrangement links TRBV19 to TRBJ2-7; the match to TRBD2 covers 8 bases. V was clipped by 6 bases and J by 3 bases; unmatched bases: 4. CDR1 is LNHDA, CDR2 SQIVND, per germline (reference sequence). This CDR3 is built from 13 residues. CDR3 DNA: TGTGCCAGTAGCCCAGCGGGAGACTACGAGCAGTACTTC. Protein: CASSPAGDYEQYF.

V usage is TRBV10-3 and J usage is TRBJ2-5; 12 positions match TRBD1. CDR1 ENHRY and CDR2 SYGVKD come from the germline V gene. The CDR3 is 15 residues long. V gave up 8 bases and J gave up 3 bases; unmatched junction bases: 7. CDR3 residues: CAIGEGQGAEETQYF. The CDR3 nucleotides read TGTGCCATCGGGGAGGGACAGGGGGCCGAAGAGACCCAGTACTTC.

The rearrangement joins TRBV28 to TRBJ1-5; D is uncertain. V was pared by 2 bases and J by 4 bases, with 3 bases between. The CDR3 extends over 12 amino acids. From germline, CDR1 is MDHEN and CDR2 SYDVKM. The CDR3 region has the DNA TGTGCCAGCAGTTTACGTAATCAGCCCCAGCATTTT. Translating it yields CASSLRNQPQHF. The variable domain in full, with the rest retrieved from reference TRBV28 and TRBJ1-5, is DVKVTQSSRYLVKRTGEKVFLECVQDMDHENMFWYRQDPGLGLRLIYFSYDVKMKEKGDIPEGYSVSREKKERFSLILESASTNQTSMYLCASSLRNQPQHFGDGTRLSIL.